The 2 T cell receptor beta chains reported below all come from one sample, sequenced in a study of CD8+ T cells in alopecia areata. RNA was isolated and reverse transcribed to cDNA, the sequencing template. Profiled with immunoSEQ multiplex PCR; TCRdb holds only in-frame clones, not every one. The sample lists 60,000 to 70,000 clones, about half occurring once. Specimen: CD8+ T cells sorted from blood, collected at week 0. These TCRs come from a human donor with alopecia areata.

V is TRBV29-1 and J is TRBJ1-1; no clear D. With 8 bases removed from V and 3 bases from J, the gap between germline ends came to 10 bases. The germline V gene encodes CDR1 SQVTM and CDR2 ANQGSEA. The CDR3 consists of 11 residues. The CDR3 region is CSIPEDTEAFF. In DNA, the CDR3 is TGCAGCATCCCAGAGGACACTGAAGCTTTCTTT.

The J gene is TRBJ2-7, the V gene TRBV5-1; D gene ambiguous. The length of the CDR3 is 13 residues. Per germline, CDR1 SGHRS and CDR2 YFSETQ. V was cut by 4 bases and J by 3 bases, with 11 bases left in between. DNA of the CDR3: TGCGCCAGCAGCAGCACCTGGGGCTACGAGCAGTACTTC. Its translation is CASSSTWGYEQYF.